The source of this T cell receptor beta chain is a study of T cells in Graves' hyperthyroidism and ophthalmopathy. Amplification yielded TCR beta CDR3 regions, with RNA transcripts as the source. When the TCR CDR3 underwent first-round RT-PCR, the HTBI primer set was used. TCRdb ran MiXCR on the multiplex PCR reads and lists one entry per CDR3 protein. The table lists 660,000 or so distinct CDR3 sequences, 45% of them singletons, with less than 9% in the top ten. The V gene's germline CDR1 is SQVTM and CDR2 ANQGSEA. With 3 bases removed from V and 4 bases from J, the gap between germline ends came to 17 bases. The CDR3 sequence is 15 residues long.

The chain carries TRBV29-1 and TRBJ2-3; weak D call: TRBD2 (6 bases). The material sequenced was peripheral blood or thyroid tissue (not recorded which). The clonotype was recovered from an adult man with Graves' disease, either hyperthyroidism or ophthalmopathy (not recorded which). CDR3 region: CSVDYGDGGADTQYF. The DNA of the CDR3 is TGCAGCGTTGACTATGGGGACGGGGGTGCAGATACGCAGTATTTT.